The T cell receptor (beta chain) under discussion was sequenced for a study of T cell repertoires in cytomegalovirus infection. V lost 6 bases and J 0 bases, leaving 17 bases between the germline ends. Germline values: CDR1 SGHAT, CDR2 FQNNGV. The CDR3 is 16 amino acids. Study-level results: The response measured ex vivo was dominated by TCR beta clonotypes (HLA-C-restricted and CMV-specific).

Using its own MiXCR run on the reads, TCRdb lists one record per CDR3 protein. The repertoire consists of around 540,000 distinct CDR3 sequences, with 30% to 35% occurring once and the leading ten covering roughly a sixth. Comment on this clonotype: Its antigen is undetermined.

The chain has TRBV11-2 and TRBJ1-2; D possibly corresponds to TRBD1 (5 bases). This clonotype originated in a human donor in good health (CMV status not recorded). Some clones in this sample may be carry-over from other donors' samples. The source material was cultured PBMCs, sampled from culture after CMV antigen stimulation. The CDR3 reads CASRSFAGSTNYGYTF. The CDR3 nucleotides are TGTGCCAGCAGGTCGTTCGCAGGGAGCACTAACTATGGCTACACCTTC.